One sample yielded the 25 T cell receptor beta chains listed below, sequenced in a study of shared clonotypes between healthy human individuals. The data were produced by immunoSEQ multiplex PCR, yet TCRdb's version contains in-frame clones alone and is incomplete. The sample records approximately 100,000 clones, roughly 70% being singletons. The material sequenced was memory CD8+ T cells sorted from blood. Noted subset: CD45RO+ cells pooled with CCR7-negative TemRA cells. The origin of the receptors is a woman under 40 in good health.

For the CDR3, the DNA is TGTGCCAGCAGTGACTCGAGCCAGAACACCGGGGAGCTGTTTTTT. It encodes CASSDSSQNTGELFF. V and J are TRBV6-4 and TRBJ2-2; D gene uncertain. In germline, CDR1 is MRHNA, CDR2 SNTAGT. Trimming pared 0 bases from V and 1 base from J, leaving 6 bases between. This CDR3 is 15 amino acids long.

The J gene is TRBJ2-7, the V gene TRBV5-1; 13 bases map to TRBD2. V gave up 1 base and J gave up 7 bases; unmatched junction bases: 5. CDR3 length equals 15 residues. The germline CDR1 and CDR2 sequences are SGHRS and YFSETQ. The CDR3 DNA follows: TGCGCCAGCAGCTTGCGGACTAGCGGGAGCGAAGAGCAGTACTTC. It yields the protein CASSLRTSGSEEQYF. Looking up the rest from reference TRBV5-1 and TRBJ2-7 gives the full variable domain: KAGVTQTPRYLIKTRGQQVTLSCSPISGHRSVSWYQQTPGQGLQFLFEYFSETQRNKGNFPGRFSGRQFSNSRSEMNVSTLELGDSALYLCASSLRTSGSEEQYFGPGTRLTVT.

About this clone itself: This likely traces to a read error, being one base from a far larger clone. The chain couples TRBV28 to TRBJ2-5; D could derive from TRBD1 or TRBD2 (5 bases each). Germline V gives CDR1 MDHEN, CDR2 SYDVKM. This CDR3 has 14 residues. V was trimmed by 5 bases and J by 5 bases, leaving 15 bases between them. This CDR3 is CASSPGTRGETQYF. In DNA, the CDR3 is TGTGCCAGCAGTCCAGGGACGAGAGGGGAGACCCAGTACTTC.

In this sample, this clone turned up once. This chain connects TRBV7-6 to TRBJ2-7, with unresolved D. The CDR3 consists of 13 residues. Germline V lookup: CDR1 SGHVS, CDR2 FNYEAQ. V dropped 6 bases and J dropped 1 base, with 10 bases sitting between them. CDR3 loop: CASSLGWSYEQYF. The DNA for the CDR3 is TGTGCCAGCAGTTTGGGTTGGTCCTACGAGCAGTACTTC.

The V and J genes are TRBV7-9 and TRBJ2-3, with 8 nucleotides matching TRBD1. Looked up from germline, CDR1 is SEHNR and CDR2 is FQNEAQ (reference sequence). The V and J ends lost 5 bases and 4 bases, in that order; junction bases with no gene match: 11. The CDR3 is 16 residues long. For the CDR3, the DNA is TGTGCCAGCAGCCCAAGGATGACAGGGGCTGCAGATACGCAGTATTTT. Translation gives CASSPRMTGAADTQYF.

This clone was detected ten times or more. The CDR3 DNA reads as TGTGCCAGCAGTCCCGACACCCTCGAGGCCAACGTCCTGACTTTC. Translation gives CASSPDTLEANVLTF. V is TRBV28 and J is TRBJ2-6; D remains ambiguous. Deletions cut 5 bases from V and 6 bases from J, with 14 bases between. The CDR3 consists of 15 residues. Germline V CDR1 and CDR2: MDHEN, SYDVKM.

This clone occurred once. This chain connects TRBV5-6 to TRBJ1-2, with D unresolved. V lost 1 base and J 3 bases, leaving 7 bases between the germline ends. The CDR3 extends over 13 amino acids. CDR1 is SGHDT and CDR2 is YYEEEE in the germline V gene. The CDR3 reads CASSLIADYGYTF. CDR3 nucleotide sequence: TGTGCCAGCAGCTTGATAGCGGACTATGGCTACACCTTC.

This chain joins TRBV28 and TRBJ2-7, with 11 bases that match TRBD2. This CDR3 comprises 16 residues. With V trimmed by 3 bases and J by 4 bases, 8 bases remained unmatched. Germline V gene lookup returns CDR1 MDHEN and CDR2 SYDVKM. The DNA for the CDR3 is TGTGCCAGCAGTTTGGGTACTAGCGGGAGTAGTTACGAGCAGTACTTC. Its translation: CASSLGTSGSSYEQYF.

The CDR3 reads CASDGLVEGYTF. DNA of the CDR3: TGTGCCAGCGACGGACTCGTTGAGGGCTACACCTTC. The chain has TRBV21-1 and TRBJ1-2. TRBV21-1 counts as a pseudogene. CDR3 length equals 12 residues.

This CDR3 reads CASSVFPHSEQYF. The CDR3 nucleotides read TGTGCCAGCAGCGTATTTCCACACTCCGAGCAGTACTTC. The V gene is TRBV9, the J gene TRBJ2-7; D is uncertain. The germline V and J ends were trimmed by 1 base and 6 bases, with 11 bases remaining between them. The germline CDR1 and CDR2 sequences are SGDLS and YYNGEE. The CDR3 runs 13 residues.

This clone was seen once. The chain uses TRBV6-1 and TRBJ2-1, with a weak D call TRBD1 (5 bases). Germline assignment: CDR1 MNHNS and CDR2 SASEGT. Trimming took 4 bases from V and 3 from J, leaving 13 bases between them. There are 15 residues in the CDR3. CDR3 in amino acids: CASSGPGWIYNEQFF. The CDR3 region has the DNA TGTGCCAGCAGTGGTCCAGGGTGGATCTACAATGAGCAGTTCTTC.

This clone was counted ten times or more. At the DNA level, this CDR3 is encoded by other sequences in the same sample as well. V gene TRBV4-1 combines with J gene TRBJ2-7, with 10 bases that match TRBD2. This CDR3 spans 16 amino acids. Trimming removed 3 bases from V and 3 bases from J; junction bases left unmatched: 8. Per germline, CDR1 MGHRA and CDR2 YSYEKL. CDR3 protein: CASSQVLAGSNYEQYF. The CDR3 DNA sequence: TGCGCCAGCAGCCAGGTACTAGCGGGATCTAACTACGAGCAGTACTTC.

The chain uses TRBV5-1 and TRBJ2-7, with 11 bases identical to TRBD2. The germline CDR1 and CDR2 sequences are SGHRS and YFSETQ. With V trimmed by 0 bases and J by 3 bases, 2 bases remained unmatched. The CDR3 is made up of 15 amino acids. CDR3 protein: CASSLDSGGDYEQYF. As DNA, the CDR3 is TGCGCCAGCAGCTTGGATAGCGGGGGGGACTACGAGCAGTACTTC. Full variable domain (outside the CDR3, taken from reference TRBV5-1 and TRBJ2-7): KAGVTQTPRYLIKTRGQQVTLSCSPISGHRSVSWYQQTPGQGLQFLFEYFSETQRNKGNFPGRFSGRQFSNSRSEMNVSTLELGDSALYLCASSLDSGGDYEQYFGPGTRLTVT.

The V and J genes are TRBV2 and TRBJ1-3; no clear D. CDR3 length: 14 residues. V lost 1 base to trimming and J lost 2 bases, with 6 bases between them. The V gene's germline CDR1 is SNHLY and CDR2 FYNNEI. Here the CDR3 reads CASSEERTGNTIYF. The CDR3, as DNA: TGTGCCAGCAGTGAAGAGCGGACTGGAAACACCATATATTTT.

This chain connects TRBV5-1 to TRBJ2-7; D possibly uses TRBD1 or TRBD2 (5 bases each). Germline V gene data show CDR1 as SGHRS and CDR2 as YFSETQ. The CDR3 length is 14 residues. V lost 0 bases to trimming and J lost 2 bases, with 9 bases between them. CDR3 in DNA: TGCGCCAGCAGCTTGGGGCAGGGAGCCTACGAGCAGTACTTC. Translation: CASSLGQGAYEQYF. The complete variable domain, with remaining parts taken from reference TRBV5-1 and TRBJ2-7, reads KAGVTQTPRYLIKTRGQQVTLSCSPISGHRSVSWYQQTPGQGLQFLFEYFSETQRNKGNFPGRFSGRQFSNSRSEMNVSTLELGDSALYLCASSLGQGAYEQYFGPGTRLTVT.

This clone was detected once. The chain joins TRBV27 to TRBJ2-1; TRBD1 or TRBD2 may be the D gene (5 bases each). The germline gives CDR1 MNHEY, CDR2 SMNVEV (reference sequence). The CDR3 spans 15 residues. Trimming cost V 5 bases and J 8 bases, with 19 bases left between them. CDR3 sequence: CASSDLPGPAHEQFF. The CDR3, as DNA: TGTGCCAGCAGTGACCTCCCGGGACCCGCTCATGAGCAGTTCTTC.

The CDR3 bases are TGTGCCAGCAGGGGAGATGGGAGTCAAACAGTCCACTTT. It yields the protein CASRGDGSQTVHF. The rearrangement uses TRBV28 and TRBJ1-6; D unclear. Germline V lookup: CDR1 MDHEN, CDR2 SYDVKM. The ends were cut back, 6 bases at V and 17 bases at J, with 20 bases in the middle. The CDR3 runs 13 residues.

The chain joins TRBV25-1 to TRBJ1-3; D gene uncertain. In germline, CDR1 is MGHDK, CDR2 SYGVNS. V lost 5 bases to trimming and J lost 7 bases, with 12 bases between them. This CDR3 spans 13 amino acids. The CDR3 sequence is CASSTPGSNTIYF. CDR3 nucleotide sequence: TGTGCCAGCAGTACCCCGGGGAGTAACACCATATATTTT.

This clone was recorded once. V gene TRBV25-1 combines with J gene TRBJ2-6; D unclear. This CDR3 region has 15 residues. V lost 8 bases to trimming and J lost 3 bases, with 14 bases between them. Germline V gene sequence: CDR1 MGHDK, CDR2 SYGVNS. The CDR3 DNA reads as TGTGCCAGCTCCTTCCCTTGGAGTGGGGCCAACGTCCTGACTTTC. This gives the protein CASSFPWSGANVLTF.

The CDR3 here is CASFASSYEQYF. The CDR3 nucleotides read TGTGCCAGCTTCGCTAGCTCCTACGAGCAGTACTTC. The J gene is TRBJ2-7, the V gene TRBV27; no reliable D call. This CDR3 has 12 residues. Per the germline V gene, CDR1 is MNHEY and CDR2 is SMNVEV (reference sequence). The V gene lost 8 bases and the J gene lost 0 bases, with 8 bases spanning the gap.

This rearrangement joins TRBV27 to TRBJ1-1, with TRBD1 matching 9 bases. The CDR3 covers 16 residues. Trimming at V came to 2 bases and at J to 4 bases, leaving 8 bases not matched to a gene. The germline gives CDR1 MNHEY, CDR2 SMNVEV (reference sequence). As DNA, the CDR3 is TGTGCCAGCAGTTTAGGTGCGGGGACAGGGCGCACTGAAGCTTTCTTT. It yields the protein CASSLGAGTGRTEAFF.

This clone was counted a few times. The J gene is TRBJ2-5, the V gene TRBV18; 9 nucleotides match TRBD2. Germline V gives CDR1 KGHSH, CDR2 LQKENI. This CDR3 is built from 19 residues. Unmatched junction bases numbered 24, after V lost 8 bases and J lost 5 bases. The CDR3 DNA reads TGTGCCAGCACAGGACCTGTAGCGGGAGCCTTTACGGGTTATGAGACCCAGTACTTC. Its protein is CASTGPVAGAFTGYETQYF. Variable domain in full (rest from reference TRBV18 and TRBJ2-5): NAGVMQNPRHLVRRRGQEARLRCSPMKGHSHVYWYRQLPEEGLKFMVYLQKENIIDESGMPKERFSAEFPKEGPSILRIQQVVRGDSAAYFCASTGPVAGAFTGYETQYFGPGTRLLVL.

In its sample, this clone was seen many times. V and J are TRBV9 and TRBJ2-1; D might be TRBD2 (6 bases). This CDR3 contains 14 residues. Germline V lookup: CDR1 SGDLS, CDR2 YYNGEE. The ends were cut back, 3 bases at V and 2 bases at J, with 9 bases in the middle. CDR3 nucleotides: TGTGCCAGCAGCGGGGGACTTCCCTACAATGAGCAGTTCTTC. Its translation: CASSGGLPYNEQFF.

This clone has just a few counts. This chain uses TRBV5-6 with TRBJ2-7, with 7 nucleotides matching TRBD1. The CDR3 is 16 residues long. In germline, CDR1 is SGHDT, CDR2 YYEEEE. The junction had 15 bases not matched to a gene; V was cut back by 6 bases and J by 3 bases. CDR3 sequence (DNA): TGTGCCAGCACGGTAACGGGACAGCTATACCTCTACGAGCAGTACTTC. It encodes CASTVTGQLYLYEQYF.

The count of this clone is one. The chain couples TRBV5-1 to TRBJ2-7; D is unclear. CDR1 SGHRS and CDR2 YFSETQ come from the germline V gene. V shed 0 bases and J shed 3 bases, with 10 bases lying between them. The CDR3 spans 14 residues. The CDR3 loop is CASSLEPRIYEQYF. CDR3 DNA: TGCGCCAGCAGCTTGGAACCAAGGATCTACGAGCAGTACTTC.